Presented here are 4 T cell receptor beta chains from one specimen sequenced in a study of CD8 T cell repertoires and HIV-1 epitope variants. These receptors' targets are unknown. Assay used: immunoSEQ multiplex PCR; TCRdb lists only in-frame clones, some missing. The sample records 1,200 or so clones, 60% to 80% being singletons. The sequenced sample consisted of cultured CD8+ T cells derived from PBMCs. These receptors were obtained from a male donor with HIV.

The V call is TRBV5-6, the J call TRBJ2-7; tentative D call: TRBD1 (5 bases). V was trimmed by 6 bases and J by 5 bases, leaving 18 bases between them. The CDR3 has 14 residues. Germline CDR1 is SGHDT and CDR2 is YYEEEE. The CDR3, as DNA: TGTGCCAGCAAACCACAGGTCCAATTCCACGAGCAGTACTTC. Translation gives CASKPQVQFHEQYF.

This clone was picked up a small number of times. The V gene is TRBV5-1, the J gene TRBJ2-7; 9 nucleotides align to TRBD1. CDR3 size: 13 residues. After removal of 3 bases from V and 6 bases from J, the junction contained 4 bases not matched to a gene. Germline V gives CDR1 SGHRS, CDR2 YFSETQ. The CDR3 bases are TGCGCCAGCAGCTCAGGGACAGGGAGCGAGCAGTACTTC. It specifies CASSSGTGSEQYF.

This clone was seen a handful of times. The chain links TRBV7-9 to TRBJ1-2; D might be TRBD1 (5 bases). With 4 bases removed from V and 5 bases from J, the gap between germline ends came to 17 bases. CDR3 length: 15 residues. Germline V lookup: CDR1 SEHNR, CDR2 FQNEAQ (reference sequence). CDR3 residues: CASSYPTTGTYGYTF. Here the CDR3 DNA reads TGTGCCAGCAGCTACCCAACGACGGGGACTTATGGCTACACCTTC.

This clone was seen a handful of times. J is TRBJ1-2 and V is TRBV18; perhaps TRBD1 as D (6 bases). V was clipped by 2 bases and J by 4 bases, with 14 bases between them. Germline assignment: CDR1 KGHSH and CDR2 LQKENI. The CDR3 covers 15 residues. This CDR3 is CASSPNSGEGYGYTF. The CDR3 region has the DNA TGTGCCAGCTCACCAAATTCAGGGGAGGGCTATGGCTACACCTTC.